This record concerns one T cell receptor beta chain sequence. The antigen is unknown. Allogeneic regulatory or mature dendritic cells were co-cultured for about 5 days with CFSE-labeled sorted T cells at 1:10. FACS sorted CD4+ or CD8+ T cells into CD45RA+ naive and CD45RO+ memory. The data are from a study of regulatory dendritic cells for organ transplantation. Study-level information: Monocytes received vitamin D3 on days 0 and 4, IL-10 on day 4.

Assay: immunoSEQ multiplex PCR; the TCRdb copy retains only in-frame clones and omits some. The table has 9,500 to 12,000 clones, roughly nine tenths seen once. The clonotype comes from a human donor in good health. Sequenced material: naive CD8+ T cells from blood cultured with dendritic cells. Subset given: CD45RA+ naive T cells.

In nucleotides, the CDR3 is TGCGCCAGCAGCCAAGACACTAGCGGGAGATTAGATACGCAGTATTTT. Translated, it gives CASSQDTSGRLDTQYF. The rearrangement links TRBV4-1 to TRBJ2-3; 11 bases are a match to TRBD2. Losses at the gene ends were 0 bases for V and 5 bases for J; bases not matched to a gene: 4. Germline V gives CDR1 MGHRA, CDR2 YSYEKL. The CDR3 is 16 residues long.